The T cell receptor beta chain described here comes from a study of somatic mutations in cytotoxic T cells in rheumatoid arthritis. Across the study: At nearly 100% purity, some V beta antibody-stained T-cell populations were flow-sorted, and these included V beta1+ cells that were sequenced for TCRB.

Only in-frame clones appear in the TCRdb table, and some are missing; sequencing was by immunoSEQ multiplex PCR. The repertoire consists of some 2,300 clones, with 85% occurring once and the leading ten covering 10% to 15%. Germline CDR1 reads LNHNV; CDR2 reads YYDKDF (reference sequence). This CDR3 comprises 15 residues. V shed 2 bases and J shed 0 bases, with 8 bases lying between them. This rearrangement joins TRBV15 to TRBJ2-1; TRBD1 might be the D (5 bases). Sequenced material: CD8+ T cells sorted from blood. The source is a woman in her seventies with rheumatoid arthritis. CDR3 amino acids: CATSRWGSSYNEQFF. As DNA, the CDR3 is TGTGCCACCAGCAGATGGGGCAGCTCCTACAATGAGCAGTTCTTC.